One and the same sample provided the 8 T cell receptor beta chains below, sequenced in a study of cytomegalovirus exposure and HLA in healthy donors. Vbeta (60) and Jbeta (13) primers were used in the PCR. Measured with immunoSEQ multiplex PCR; TCRdb has only the in-frame clones, and not every one. Of 110,000 or so clones listed, approximately 76% are singletons. The sequenced sample consisted of PBMCs. These receptor sequences come from a woman in her 50s in good health and CMV-seropositive.

The chain uses TRBV7-2 and TRBJ2-7; D is possibly TRBD2 (6 bases). Trimming pared 1 base from V and 1 base from J, leaving 11 bases between. The CDR3 extends over 15 amino acids. Per the germline V gene, CDR1 is SGHTA and CDR2 is FQGNSA. CDR3 residues: CASSLGRGFSYEQYF. The CDR3 region has the DNA TGTGCCAGCAGCTTAGGGAGGGGTTTTTCCTACGAGCAGTACTTC.

This clone was recorded only once. This chain joins TRBV19 and TRBJ2-3, with 8 bases lining up with TRBD1. This CDR3 is 13 amino acids long. Germline V lookup: CDR1 LNHDA, CDR2 SQIVND (reference sequence). V was pared by 1 base and J by 6 bases, with 0 bases of the junction left unmatched. CDR3 nucleotide sequence: TGTGCCAGTAGTATAGGGGACAGGGATACGCAGTATTTT. Its protein is CASSIGDRDTQYF.

The rearrangement joins TRBV5-6 to TRBJ1-5; 8 nucleotides align to TRBD1. The CDR3 is made up of 15 amino acids. Germline CDR1 is SGHDT and CDR2 is YYEEEE. Germline trimming cut 2 bases from V and 6 bases from J; bases unmatched to any gene: 7. CDR3 sequence: CASSFYQGASQPQHF. CDR3 DNA: TGTGCCAGCAGCTTCTACCAGGGGGCTTCTCAGCCCCAGCATTTT.

The chain combines TRBV5-6 with TRBJ2-5; tentatively, D is TRBD1 (6 bases). Per germline, CDR1 SGHDT and CDR2 YYEEEE. V gave up 0 bases and J gave up 3 bases, with 15 bases separating them. This CDR3 has 16 amino acids. Here the CDR3 DNA reads TGTGCCAGCAGCTTGGCCATGACTAAGGGGGAAGAGACCCAGTACTTC. This codes for CASSLAMTKGEETQYF. Supplemented by reference TRBV5-6 and TRBJ2-5, the full variable domain reads DAGVTQSPTHLIKTRGQQVTLRCSPKSGHDTVSWYQQALGQGPQFIFQYYEEEERQRGNFPDRFSGHQFPNYSSELNVNALLLGDSALYLCASSLAMTKGEETQYFGPGTRLLVL.

The chain links TRBV18 to TRBJ1-2, with D perhaps TRBD1 (6 bases). Looked up from germline, CDR1 is KGHSH and CDR2 is LQKENI. The CDR3 spans 16 residues. V gave up 0 bases and J gave up 7 bases, with 18 bases separating them. In nucleotides, the CDR3 is TGTGCCAGCTCACCACCGGTGGGACAAGGGCGAGGTGGCTACACCTTC. Residues: CASSPPVGQGRGGYTF.

This clone was seen once. The chain has TRBV2 and TRBJ2-3; perhaps TRBD2 as D (6 bases). Germline CDR1 SNHLY, CDR2 FYNNEI. This CDR3 is 15 amino acids long. V lost 3 bases and J 2 bases, leaving 12 bases between the germline ends. In DNA form, the CDR3 reads TGTGCCAGCAGTGAGAGGAGGGCCAACACAGATACGCAGTATTTT. Its protein is CASSERRANTDTQYF.

The chain joins TRBV19 to TRBJ2-5, with a tentative D call TRBD2 (5 bases). Germline V CDR1 and CDR2: LNHDA, SQIVND (reference sequence). This CDR3 has 12 amino acids. V lost 4 bases to trimming and J lost 5 bases, with 8 bases between them. CDR3 nucleotide sequence: TGTGCCAGTAGTAGTCGCGGGGAGACCCAGTACTTC. Amino acid sequence: CASSSRGETQYF.

This sequence joins TRBV5-1 and TRBJ2-3; 9 nucleotides agree with TRBD2. The trim removed 6 bases at V and 1 base at J, leaving 6 bases unmatched. The germline gives CDR1 SGHRS, CDR2 YFSETQ. The CDR3 runs 15 residues. Here the CDR3 reads CASTAAGGRTDTQYF. As DNA, the CDR3 is TGCGCCAGCACAGCCGCGGGGGGGCGCACAGATACGCAGTATTTT.